The 15 T cell receptor beta chains reported below all come from one sample, sequenced in a study of blood T cell repertoires in COVID-19. Only in-frame clones appear in the TCRdb table, and some are missing; sequencing was by immunoSEQ multiplex PCR. The sample gives some 210,000 clones, around 80% of which show up once; less than 3.5% is in the top ten. The sequenced sample consisted of peripheral blood. Source of these receptors: a man aged 50 or older with active or convalescent COVID-19.

This clone came up once. The chain employs TRBV7-2 and TRBJ1-2, with a possible D match to TRBD1 (6 bases). V lost 5 bases and J lost 3, with 16 bases in between. This CDR3 contains 15 residues. Germline V gives CDR1 SGHTA, CDR2 FQGNSA. The CDR3 sequence is CASSQTLQGYYGYTF. In DNA, the CDR3 is TGTGCCAGCAGCCAAACCTTACAGGGCTACTATGGCTACACCTTC.

With respect to this clone: This specimen includes other DNA sequences encoding the same CDR3. The rearrangement joins TRBV18 to TRBJ1-2, with 7 nucleotides matching TRBD1. The germline V gene encodes CDR1 KGHSH and CDR2 LQKENI. V shed 3 bases and J 4 bases; nucleotides not matched to a gene: 8. This CDR3 comprises 15 residues. CDR3 amino acids: CASSPPRAGGYGYTF. The CDR3 nucleotides are TGTGCCAGCTCACCCCCCCGGGCAGGGGGCTATGGCTACACCTTC.

This chain uses TRBV10-1 with TRBJ1-2; D may be TRBD1 (6 bases). The CDR3 consists of 13 residues. Trimming cost V 1 base and J 3 bases, with 6 bases left between them. CDR1 and CDR2 (germline): WNHNN, SYGVQD (reference sequence). The chain's CDR3 is CASSEYRDYGYTF. In DNA, the CDR3 is TGCGCCAGCAGTGAGTACAGGGACTATGGCTACACCTTC.

This chain connects TRBV6-5 to TRBJ1-4; D is unclear. The ends were cut back, 0 bases at V and 7 bases at J, with 9 bases in the middle. Germline V gives CDR1 MNHEY, CDR2 SVGAGI. The CDR3 covers 14 residues. This CDR3 reads CASSYSRNGEKLFF. For the CDR3, the DNA is TGTGCCAGCAGTTACTCGAGGAACGGTGAAAAACTGTTTTTT.

The chain uses TRBV5-4 and TRBJ2-7; 14 bases fit TRBD2. V lost 6 bases and J lost 6; bases outside the gene matches: 11. CDR3 length: 16 residues. Germline loops: CDR1 SGHNT, CDR2 YYREEE (reference sequence). CDR3 loop: CASTPGGLAGESEQYF. CDR3 in DNA: TGTGCCAGCACCCCCGGGGGACTAGCGGGAGAGAGCGAGCAGTACTTC.

The V and J genes are TRBV5-3 and TRBJ2-7; 8 bases fit TRBD2. TRBV5-3 is reported as an ORF; its role is uncertain. Germline trimming cut 3 bases from V and 3 bases from J; bases unmatched to any gene: 23. This CDR3 comprises 20 residues. The CDR3 region is CARSYPDPEQREMPYYEQYF. The DNA of the CDR3 is TGTGCCAGAAGCTACCCAGACCCCGAACAGCGGGAGATGCCATACTACGAGCAGTACTTC.

This clone appeared a single time. The chain carries TRBV7-9 and TRBJ2-4, with 7 bases matching TRBD2. The CDR3 is 15 residues long. Trimming removed 7 bases from V and 5 bases from J; junction bases left unmatched: 11. The V gene's germline CDR1 is SEHNR and CDR2 FQNEAQ (reference sequence). The CDR3 protein is CASTSGWGGENIQYF. The CDR3 DNA reads TGTGCCAGCACCTCCGGCTGGGGAGGGGAAAACATTCAGTACTTC. Supplemented by reference TRBV7-9 and TRBJ2-4, the full variable domain reads DTGVSQNPRHKITKRGQNVTFRCDPISEHNRLYWYRQTLGQGPEFLTYFQNEAQLEKSRLLSDRFSAERPKGSFSTLEIQRTEQGDSAMYLCASTSGWGGENIQYFGAGTRLSVL.

Comment on this clone: It may be a read error: a sequence one base away is much more abundant. The rearrangement joins TRBV7-8 to TRBJ1-5; TRBD1 might be the D (5 bases). Per germline, CDR1 SGHVS and CDR2 FQNEAQ. Trimming shortened V by 7 bases and J by 2 bases, and 9 bases separated the two germline ends. This CDR3 has 13 amino acids. CDR3 bases: TGTGCCAGCAACGGGGGGGGCAATCAGCCCCAGCATTTT. Protein product: CASNGGGNQPQHF.

The V gene is TRBV9, the J gene TRBJ2-5, with 9 bases lining up with TRBD2. V shed 0 bases, J shed 0 bases, and the junction held 9 bases outside the gene matches. Germline CDR1 SGDLS, CDR2 YYNGEE. CDR3 length equals 18 residues. CDR3 sequence: CASSVGSAGGIYQETQYF. CDR3 nucleotide sequence: TGTGCCAGCAGCGTAGGAAGCGCGGGGGGGATCTACCAAGAGACCCAGTACTTC.

The V call is TRBV4-1, the J call TRBJ2-4, with TRBD1 as a possible D gene (6 bases). The CDR3 is 16 residues long. Trimming cost V 0 bases and J 8 bases, with 17 bases left between them. Germline V lookup: CDR1 MGHRA, CDR2 YSYEKL. The CDR3 coding sequence is TGCGCCAGCAGCCAAGATATAGGGGGACCTTGGGACATTCAGTACTTC. Residues: CASSQDIGGPWDIQYF.

This chain's CDR3 is CASSYSSQANEKLFF. For the CDR3, the DNA is TGTGCCAGCAGTTACTCGAGCCAGGCGAATGAAAAACTGTTTTTT. The chain employs TRBV6-5 and TRBJ1-4; D is undetermined. Trimming pared 0 bases from V and 5 bases from J, leaving 10 bases between. CDR3 length: 15 amino acids. Germline CDR1 reads MNHEY; CDR2 reads SVGAGI.

V usage is TRBV3-1 (or the pseudogene TRBV3-2) and J usage is TRBJ2-5; TRBD1 is a possible D gene (8 bases). Germline CDR1 is LGHDT and CDR2 is YNNKEL (reference sequence). V was trimmed by 4 bases and J by 4 bases, leaving 13 bases between them. The CDR3 runs 14 residues. In DNA, the CDR3 is TGTGCCAGCAGCCCGACAGGGGAGGGAGAGACCCAGTACTTC. Its protein is CASSPTGEGETQYF.

In this sample, this clone turned up a few times. This chain uses TRBV6-5 with TRBJ2-2; 7 bases match TRBD1. J gave up 0 bases and V 8 bases, and 3 bases lay outside the gene matches. The CDR3 runs to 14 residues. Germline V gene sequence: CDR1 MNHEY, CDR2 SVGAGI. CDR3 in DNA: TGTGCCAGCCAGGGGACAGCGAACACCGGGGAGCTGTTTTTT. As protein: CASQGTANTGELFF.

This clone was detected only a few times. Here the CDR3 reads CASSPPLAEITQFF. The CDR3 bases are TGTGCCAGCTCACCACCCCTAGCCGAGATTACCCAGTTCTTC. The chain links TRBV18 to TRBJ2-1; a possible D gene is TRBD2 (5 bases). The germline gives CDR1 KGHSH, CDR2 LQKENI. The CDR3 consists of 14 residues. V lost 0 bases and J 13 bases, leaving 16 bases between the germline ends.

A single count supports this clone. The J gene is TRBJ2-6, the V gene TRBV5-4; 7 bases map to TRBD1. Trimming removed 4 bases from V and 0 bases from J; junction bases left unmatched: 10. The germline gives CDR1 SGHNT, CDR2 YYREEE (reference sequence). The length of the CDR3 is 18 residues. The CDR3 DNA reads as TGTGCCAGCAGCCAAGGGACAGCCATTATCTCTGGGGCCAACGTCCTGACTTTC. Encoded protein: CASSQGTAIISGANVLTF. Full variable domain (missing parts from reference TRBV5-4 and TRBJ2-6): ETGVTQSPTHLIKTRGQQVTLRCSSQSGHNTVSWYQQALGQGPQFIFQYYREEENGRGNFPPRFSGLQFPNYSSELNVNALELDDSALYLCASSQGTAIISGANVLTFGAGSRLTVL.